This T cell receptor (beta chain) was obtained from a study of T cell responses to AZD1222 COVID-19 vaccine. V trimming: 2 bases; J trimming: 1 base; junction bases outside the gene matches: 7. Per the germline V gene, CDR1 is MNHEY and CDR2 is SVGEGT. This CDR3 has 17 residues. The method was immunoSEQ multiplex PCR; TCRdb's version includes in-frame clones alone and lacks a portion of them. The sample has tens of thousands of clones, about nine tenths seen once. J is TRBJ2-2 and V is TRBV6-2 or TRBV6-3, with 7 bases that match TRBD1. This sequence originates from an adult in good health. Sequencing used peripheral blood, obtained on day 0 of AZD1222 vaccination. The CDR3: CASSYRGGRLNTGELFF. The DNA of the CDR3 is TGTGCCAGCAGTTACCGAGGGGGCAGGCTGAACACCGGGGAGCTGTTTTTT.